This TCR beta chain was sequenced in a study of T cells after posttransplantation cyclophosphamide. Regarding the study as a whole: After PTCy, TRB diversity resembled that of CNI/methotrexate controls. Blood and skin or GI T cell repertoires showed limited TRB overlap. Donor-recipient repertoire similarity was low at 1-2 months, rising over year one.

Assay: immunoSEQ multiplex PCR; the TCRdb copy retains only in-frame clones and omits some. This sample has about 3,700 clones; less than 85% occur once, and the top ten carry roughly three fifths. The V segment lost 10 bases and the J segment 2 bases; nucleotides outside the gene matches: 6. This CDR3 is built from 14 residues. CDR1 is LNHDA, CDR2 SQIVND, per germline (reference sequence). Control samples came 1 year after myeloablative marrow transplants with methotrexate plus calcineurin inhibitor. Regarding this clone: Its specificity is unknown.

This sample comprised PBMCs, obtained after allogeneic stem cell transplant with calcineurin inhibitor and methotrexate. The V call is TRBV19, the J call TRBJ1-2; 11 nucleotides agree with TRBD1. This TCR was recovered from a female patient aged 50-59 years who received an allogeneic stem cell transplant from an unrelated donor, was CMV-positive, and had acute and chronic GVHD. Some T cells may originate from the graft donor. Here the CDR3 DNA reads TGTGCCACAAGGGGACAGGGGGGAAACTATGGCTACACCTTC. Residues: CATRGQGGNYGYTF.